This T cell receptor (beta chain) was obtained from a study of blood T cell repertoires in COVID-19. Study-wide context: Acute and convalescent COVID-19 specimens originated in the United States, Italy and Spain. The cDNA or gDNA used as material had been derived from T cells, B-cell-depleted T cells, or PBMCs.

Per germline, CDR1 SGHTA and CDR2 FQGNSA. V was clipped by 2 bases and J by 3 bases, with 3 bases between them. The CDR3 covers 12 residues. Original analysis: Scientists estimated how many nucleated cells there were by amplifying reference gene primers. Assay used: immunoSEQ multiplex PCR; TCRdb lists only in-frame clones, some missing. Clone size and the V and J calls come from that table; the DNA yielded D and trimming. Found here are roughly 300,000 clones, around 87% of them singletons; the top ten hold approximately 8.1%. This chain links TRBV7-2 with TRBJ2-3, with unresolved D. This TCR came from a woman in her forties or fifties who had recovered from COVID-19. The sample comprised peripheral blood. The CDR3 DNA reads TGTGCCAGCAGCTTACTGACAGATACGCAGTATTTT. Translation: CASSLLTDTQYF.